A selection of T cell receptor beta chains follows, all from one sample in a study of control samples from healthy donors and cancer patients. Clones were read by immunoSEQ multiplex PCR, and TCRdb kept only the in-frame ones, dropping some. The sample contains about 130,000 clones, approximately 92% of which appear only once. The sequenced sample was PBMCs. The receptors were sampled from a man older than 75 with head and neck cancer. CDR3s include the opening cysteine and the closing phenylalanine or tryptophan. D genes are given only for firm matches. The size field is filled for only some rows; it gives once, few, many or a size class.

V,D,size,J,CDR3,DNA
TRBV19,NA,NA,TRBJ1-4,CASISPGRGEKLFF,TGTGCCAGTATCAGCCCCGGGAGAGGCGAAAAACTGTTTTTT
TRBV10-3,NA,NA,TRBJ1-2,CAISAAGSGYTF,TGTGCCATCAGCGCGGCTGGCTCAGGCTACACCTTC
TRBV7-9,NA,once,TRBJ2-7,CASSSGGNEQYF,TGTGCCAGCAGCTCGGGGGGCAACGAGCAGTACTTC
TRBV30,NA,NA,TRBJ1-2,CAWMSGYGYTF,TGTGCCTGGATGTCGGGGTATGGCTACACCTTC
TRBV2,NA,once,TRBJ1-3,CASSVKGFSGNTIYF,TGTGCCAGCAGTGTAAAGGGGTTCTCTGGAAACACCATATATTTT
TRBV19,NA,NA,TRBJ1-1,CASSITGYTEAFF,TGTGCCAGTAGTATCACAGGGTACACTGAAGCTTTCTTT
TRBV2,NA,NA,TRBJ2-5,CASSEGAVKETQYF,TGTGCCAGCAGTGAAGGGGCAGTTAAAGAGACCCAGTACTTC
TRBV3-1/TRBV3-2,NA,NA,TRBJ1-5,CASSQGRGQPQHF,TGTGCCAGCAGCCAAGGACGAGGGCAGCCCCAGCATTTT
TRBV5-4,NA,NA,TRBJ2-2,CASSFGGNRRGTGELFF,TGTGCCAGCAGCTTTGGAGGAAACAGGCGGGGCACCGGGGAGCTGTTTTTT
TRBV30,NA,NA,TRBJ2-1,CAWKWGVNDNEQFF,TGTGCCTGGAAGTGGGGGGTAAATGACAATGAGCAGTTCTTC
TRBV6-5,NA,NA,TRBJ1-2,CASSYEGGNYGYTF,TGTGCCAGCAGTTATGAAGGAGGGAACTATGGCTACACCTTC
TRBV6-2/TRBV6-3,NA,once,TRBJ2-5,CASSYREFQETQYF,TGTGCCAGCAGTTACAGGGAATTTCAAGAGACCCAGTACTTC
TRBV10-3,NA,NA,TRBJ2-7,CAISESGGIYEQYF,TGTGCCATCAGTGAGTCGGGGGGAATCTACGAGCAGTACTTC
TRBV3-1/TRBV3-2,NA,NA,TRBJ1-2,CASSQVQRSNYGYTF,TGTGCCAGCAGCCAAGTCCAGAGAAGTAACTATGGCTACACCTTC
TRBV7-8,NA,NA,TRBJ1-1,CASSETGFDTEAFF,TGTGCCAGCAGCGAAACAGGGTTCGACACTGAAGCTTTCTTT
TRBV5-1,NA,once,TRBJ1-1,CASSGNTEAFF,TGCGCCAGCAGCGGTAACACTGAAGCTTTCTTT
TRBV5-1,TRBD1,NA,TRBJ1-4,CASSSDTGGGYEKLFF,TGCGCCAGCAGCTCAGACACAGGGGGTGGATATGAAAAACTGTTTTTT
TRBV29-1,TRBD2,NA,TRBJ2-2,CSALLAGNTGELFF,TGCAGCGCTCTGCTAGCGGGGAACACCGGGGAGCTGTTTTTT
TRBV11-2,NA,NA,TRBJ2-1,CASSLDPPLEQFF,TGTGCCAGCAGCTTAGATCCCCCCCTTGAGCAGTTCTTC
TRBV4-1,NA,NA,TRBJ2-7,CASSQAMRVYEQYF,TGCGCCAGCAGCCAAGCCATGAGGGTCTACGAGCAGTACTTC
TRBV9,NA,NA,TRBJ1-1,CASSPQRAKNTEAFF,TGTGCCAGCAGCCCGCAGAGAGCAAAGAACACTGAAGCTTTCTTT
TRBV2,NA,NA,TRBJ1-3,CASRRDPGNTIYF,TGTGCCTCAAGGAGGGACCCTGGAAACACCATATATTTT
TRBV18,NA,once,TRBJ2-4,CASSPASMAKNIQYF,TGTGCCAGCTCACCCGCTAGCATGGCCAAAAACATTCAGTACTTC
TRBV5-1,TRBD1,NA,TRBJ1-1,CASSLGQGERNTEAFF,TGCGCCAGCAGCCTGGGACAGGGGGAGAGGAACACTGAAGCTTTCTTT
TRBV7-6,TRBD1,once,TRBJ2-7,CASSLDWQGAPYEQYF,TGTGCCAGCAGCTTAGACTGGCAGGGGGCCCCCTACGAGCAGTACTTC
TRBV7-2,NA,NA,TRBJ2-3,CASSPQWGAGTDTQYF,TGTGCCAGCAGCCCACAGTGGGGGGCTGGCACAGATACGCAGTATTTT
TRBV5-5,TRBD1,NA,TRBJ1-3,CASSTRTGGNTIYF,TGTGCCAGCAGCACGCGGACAGGGGGAAACACCATATATTTT
TRBV14,NA,NA,TRBJ2-2,CASSQARGNVGELFF,TGTGCCAGCAGCCAAGCTCGGGGGAATGTCGGGGAGCTGTTTTTT
TRBV5-4,NA,NA,TRBJ2-7,CASSLRGYEQYF,TGTGCCAGCAGCTTAAGGGGCTACGAGCAGTACTTC
TRBV2,NA,NA,TRBJ1-5,CATSEGRQAGNQPQHF,TGTGCCACCTCCGAGGGGAGACAGGCGGGGAATCAGCCCCAGCATTTT
TRBV3-1/TRBV3-2,TRBD2,NA,TRBJ2-7,CASSRGLAGRIEQYF,TGTGCCAGCAGCCGAGGACTAGCGGGGAGGATCGAGCAGTACTTC
TRBV27,TRBD1,once,TRBJ2-4,CASSARQGSWNIQYF,TGTGCCAGCAGTGCTCGACAGGGGAGTTGGAACATTCAGTACTTC
TRBV27,NA,NA,TRBJ1-2,CASSLVGLGGDYGYTF,TGTGCCAGCAGTTTAGTAGGGTTAGGGGGGGACTATGGCTACACCTTC
TRBV27,TRBD2,NA,TRBJ2-2,CASSTGLSNTGELFF,TGTGCCAGCAGTACGGGACTATCGAACACCGGGGAGCTGTTTTTT
TRBV7-9,TRBD1,NA,TRBJ2-5,CASSLGRGQGGETQYF,TGTGCCAGCAGCTTAGGCCGCGGACAGGGCGGAGAGACCCAGTACTTC
TRBV30,NA,NA,TRBJ1-2,CAWSVGVPYGYTF,TGTGCCTGGAGTGTGGGGGTGCCCTATGGCTACACCTTC
TRBV7-6,NA,NA,TRBJ1-2,CASSLMSVGKYGYTF,TGTGCCAGCAGCTTAATGTCAGTTGGAAAGTATGGCTACACCTTC
TRBV30,NA,NA,TRBJ2-5,CAWSTRGPRGETQYF,TGTGCCTGGAGTACCCGGGGGCCCCGGGGAGAGACCCAGTACTTC
TRBV4-3,NA,NA,TRBJ1-6,CASSQATDGPLTLHF,TGCGCCAGCAGCCAGGCAACCGACGGACCCTTAACCCTCCACTTT
TRBV24-1,TRBD1,NA,TRBJ2-1,CATRGGQYNEQFF,TGTGCCACCAGAGGGGGACAGTACAATGAGCAGTTCTTC
TRBV5-1,NA,NA,TRBJ1-3,CASSLAGPSSGNTIYF,TGCGCCAGCAGCTTGGCCGGACCTAGCTCTGGAAACACCATATATTTT
TRBV5-1,TRBD1,NA,TRBJ1-3,CASSLDGTGGNTIYF,TGCGCCAGCAGCTTGGATGGGACAGGGGGAAACACCATATATTTT
TRBV5-1,NA,NA,TRBJ2-5,CASSDPAGVTPQETQYF,TGCGCCAGCAGCGACCCAGCGGGCGTGACCCCTCAAGAGACCCAGTACTTC
TRBV19,TRBD1,NA,TRBJ1-4,CASADRANEKLFF,TGTGCCAGCGCGGACAGGGCTAATGAAAAACTGTTTTTT
TRBV4-1,NA,NA,TRBJ1-3,CASSQAGNTIYF,TGCGCCAGCAGCCAAGCCGGAAACACCATATATTTT
TRBV5-1,TRBD1,NA,TRBJ1-1,CASSLTGGTEAFF,TGCGCCAGCAGCTTGACAGGGGGCACTGAAGCTTTCTTT
TRBV5-6,NA,NA,TRBJ1-2,CASSRNYGYTF,TGTGCCAGCAGCCGGAACTATGGCTACACCTTC
TRBV3-1/TRBV3-2,TRBD1,NA,TRBJ2-2,CASSQVGQGRTGELFF,TGTGCCAGCAGCCAAGTGGGACAGGGGCGCACCGGGGAGCTGTTTTTT
TRBV3-1/TRBV3-2,NA,NA,TRBJ1-2,CASSQDWAGTNYGYTF,TGTGCCAGCAGCCAAGATTGGGCGGGGACGAACTATGGCTACACCTTC
TRBV5-1,NA,NA,TRBJ1-4,CASSLMAGSEKLFF,TGCGCCAGCAGCTTAATGGCAGGGTCTGAAAAACTGTTTTTT
TRBV11-3,TRBD2,NA,TRBJ2-3,CASSQGLDGGGRDTQYF,TGTGCCAGCAGCCAAGGATTAGATGGCGGGGGGCGGGATACGCAGTATTTT
TRBV5-4,NA,NA,TRBJ2-5,CASSLRRSQETQYF,TGTGCCAGCAGCTTAAGGCGGAGTCAAGAGACCCAGTACTTC
TRBV13,NA,NA,TRBJ2-7,CASSLAPGYYEQYF,TGTGCCAGCAGCTTAGCCCCAGGGTACTACGAGCAGTACTTC